These T cell receptor beta chains were read from a single sample in a study of T cell changes during pregnancy in multiple sclerosis. Produced via immunoSEQ multiplex PCR; TCRdb's table is partial and in-frame only. In the table there are some 58,000 clones, around 96% of which are singletons. Source: CD8+ T cells from peripheral blood mononuclear cells, taken after pregnancy. Receptor source: a female donor with multiple sclerosis, enrolled in a pregnancy study. CDR3s include the opening cysteine and the closing phenylalanine or tryptophan. The D gene is left open where the match is weak. Some rows mark clone size as missing; the rest say once, few, many or name a class of expanded clone.

j_gene | abundance | v_gene | d_gene | CDR3nt | CDR3aa
TRBJ2-1 | - | TRBV27 | - | TGTGCCAGCAGTTTAAACGAAGCGGTCAGGTACAATGAGCAGTTCTTC | CASSLNEAVRYNEQFF
TRBJ2-1 | - | TRBV27 | TRBD2 | TGTGCCAGCACTCGGACTAGCGGGAGCGACAATGAGCAGTTCTTC | CASTRTSGSDNEQFF
TRBJ1-5 | - | TRBV28 | - | TGTGCCAGCAGTTTACGGGATTCTTATAGCAATCAGCCCCAGCATTTT | CASSLRDSYSNQPQHF
TRBJ1-2 | once | TRBV29-1 | - | TGCAGCGTTGAAGACAGGTGGGGCTACACCTTC | CSVEDRWGYTF
TRBJ1-4 | - | TRBV7-2 | TRBD1 | TGTGCCAGCAGCTTCGGGACAGGGAATGAAAAACTGTTTTTT | CASSFGTGNEKLFF
TRBJ2-7 | once | TRBV7-9 | TRBD1 | TGTGCCAGCAGCTTAGATGTGACAGGGGAAGAGTACTTC | CASSLDVTGEEYF
TRBJ1-2 | - | TRBV5-4 | TRBD1 | TGTGCCAGCAGCATGGGACAGAGCTACACCTTC | CASSMGQSYTF
TRBJ2-1 | - | TRBV7-9 | TRBD1 | TGTGCCAGCACCACCGTCCGGGACAGGGGGGGCAATGAGCAGTTCTTC | CASTTVRDRGGNEQFF
TRBJ1-1 | - | TRBV9 | - | TGTGCCAGCAGCGTAGCATTGGGGGGAGCTGAAGCTTTCTTT | CASSVALGGAEAFF
TRBJ2-1 | - | TRBV7-9 | - | TGTGCCAGCAGCCCCCAACGTTCCGTGGGGGGAACCCCATCATGGGAGCAGTTCTTC | CASSPQRSVGGTPSWEQFF
TRBJ1-1 | - | TRBV11-1 | - | TGTGCCAGCAGCTTCCAGGAGAACACTGAAGCTTTCTTT | CASSFQENTEAFF
TRBJ2-7 | - | TRBV27 | TRBD2 | TGTGCCAGCAGTTTACAAGCGGGATTCTACGAGCAGTACTTC | CASSLQAGFYEQYF
TRBJ2-5 | - | TRBV7-2 | TRBD1 | TGTGCCAGCAGCTTAGGTTACCGGACAGGTGAAGAGACCCAGTACTTC | CASSLGYRTGEETQYF
TRBJ2-3 | once | TRBV29-1 | - | TGCAGCGTTGTGGGGCCCTGGGGCACAGATACGCAGTATTTT | CSVVGPWGTDTQYF
TRBJ2-1 | - | TRBV29-1 | TRBD1 | TGCAGCGTTGAAGCCCGGGACAGTTACAATGAGCAGTTCTTC | CSVEARDSYNEQFF
TRBJ2-7 | - | TRBV6-6 | - | TGTGCCAGCAGCCCTAGGGGAAAAGTTGTGGGCGAGCAGTACTTC | CASSPRGKVVGEQYF
TRBJ2-1 | - | TRBV7-8 | TRBD2 | TGTGCCAGCAGCCGTAGCGGGAGTGACGACTACAATGAGCAGTTCTTC | CASSRSGSDDYNEQFF
TRBJ1-2 | - | TRBV9 | - | TGTGCCAGCAGCCCCCCCAGGCAGGGTTGGTACGGCTACACCTTC | CASSPPRQGWYGYTF
TRBJ2-7 | - | TRBV2 | TRBD1 | TGTGCCAGCAAAGAAAGGACAGGGGGCTACTACGAGCAGTACTTC | CASKERTGGYYEQYF
TRBJ2-1 | - | TRBV9 | TRBD1 | TGTGCCAGCAGCGTAGGCTTAGGACAGGCGTACAATGAGCAGTTCTTC | CASSVGLGQAYNEQFF
TRBJ1-4 | once | TRBV9 | - | TGTGCCAGCAGCGTTAAATCCCGGGGTGAAAAACTGTTTTTT | CASSVKSRGEKLFF
TRBJ2-5 | - | TRBV13 | - | TGTGCCAGCAGCTCTCTCTCCGGGACAAAGCAAGAGACCCAGTACTTC | CASSSLSGTKQETQYF
TRBJ2-7 | - | TRBV9 | TRBD1 | TGTGCCAGCAGCGCCTCGACAGGGGGTGCCTACGAGCAGTACTTC | CASSASTGGAYEQYF
TRBJ2-7 | - | TRBV29-1 | - | TGCAGCGTTGAAGACGTCAGTTCCCCCTCCTACGAGCAGTACTTC | CSVEDVSSPSYEQYF
TRBJ2-1 | - | TRBV18 | TRBD1 | TGTGCCAGCTCACCAAGACAGGGCTACAATGAGCAGTTCTTC | CASSPRQGYNEQFF
TRBJ2-3 | - | TRBV7-9 | TRBD2 | TGTGCCAGCAGCCCCCGTAGCGGGCCTGACACAGATACGCAGTATTTT | CASSPRSGPDTDTQYF
TRBJ1-5 | - | TRBV28 | TRBD1 | TGTGCCAGCAGTTGGGACAGCCCCAATCAGCCCCAGCATTTT | CASSWDSPNQPQHF
TRBJ2-7 | once | TRBV7-9 | - | TGTGCCAGCAGCTTAGTGGGCAGGGACTACGAGCAGTACTTC | CASSLVGRDYEQYF
TRBJ2-7 | - | TRBV5-1 | - | TGCGCCAGCAGCTTGGGCCAGGGAGGACCCTACGAGCAGTACTTC | CASSLGQGGPYEQYF
TRBJ2-7 | - | TRBV7-8 | TRBD1 | TGTGCCAGCAGCCAACCAGGCGGGACAGGGGTATACGAGCAGTACTTC | CASSQPGGTGVYEQYF
TRBJ2-7 | - | TRBV7-8 | TRBD2 | TGTGCCAGCAGCCCACGCCTCCCTGGACTAGCGGGAGGTTTACGGTCCTACGAGCAGTACTTC | CASSPRLPGLAGGLRSYEQYF
TRBJ2-2 | - | TRBV6-5 | - | TGTGCCAGCAGCCTAACGCGGACTTCAGGGCTGTTTTTT | CASSLTRTSGLFF
TRBJ2-3 | - | TRBV9 | TRBD2 | TGTGCCAGCAGCGGGGAGGGTGGCCCAACCACAGATACGCAGTATTTT | CASSGEGGPTTDTQYF
TRBJ1-5 | - | TRBV19 | - | TGTGCCAGTAGTATCTGGGCTGATCAGCCCCAGCATTTT | CASSIWADQPQHF
TRBJ1-1 | - | TRBV2 | - | TGTGCCAGCACCCTAATTTGGACTGAAGCTTTCTTT | CASTLIWTEAFF
TRBJ1-2 | once | TRBV19 | - | TGTGCCTCATGGGGGCTATCCAACTATGGCTACACCTTC | CASWGLSNYGYTF
TRBJ2-1 | once | TRBV5-8 | - | TGTGCCAGCAGCCCTCCCGGGGTGTGGGAGTCGGGGAATGAGCAGTTCTTC | CASSPPGVWESGNEQFF
TRBJ2-1 | once | TRBV30 | TRBD2 | TGTGCCTGGAGTGTACTTCCGGGAGGGCCGGGCAATGAGCAGTTCTTC | CAWSVLPGGPGNEQFF
TRBJ2-4 | - | TRBV6-6 | TRBD2 | TGTGCCAGCAGTCCTCCCGGGGGGACCAAAAACATTCAGTACTTC | CASSPPGGTKNIQYF
TRBJ1-3 | - | TRBV5-4 | - | TGTGCCAGCAGCTTAAGAGGGTCTGGAAACACCATATATTTT | CASSLRGSGNTIYF
TRBJ1-5 | - | TRBV10-3 | - | TGTGCCATCAGTGAGGAGGTTCTGGGCAATCAGCCCCAGCATTTT | CAISEEVLGNQPQHF
TRBJ2-1 | - | TRBV19 | TRBD2 | TGTGCCAGTAGTATAGATCCGTCTAGCGGGACCAATGAGCAGTTCTTC | CASSIDPSSGTNEQFF
TRBJ2-7 | - | TRBV5-1 | TRBD1 | TGCGCCAGCAGCATTACAGGGGCCGAGCAGTACTTC | CASSITGAEQYF
TRBJ1-1 | - | TRBV28 | - | TGTGCCAGCAGTTCGGCAGGTGGGACTGAAGCTTTCTTT | CASSSAGGTEAFF